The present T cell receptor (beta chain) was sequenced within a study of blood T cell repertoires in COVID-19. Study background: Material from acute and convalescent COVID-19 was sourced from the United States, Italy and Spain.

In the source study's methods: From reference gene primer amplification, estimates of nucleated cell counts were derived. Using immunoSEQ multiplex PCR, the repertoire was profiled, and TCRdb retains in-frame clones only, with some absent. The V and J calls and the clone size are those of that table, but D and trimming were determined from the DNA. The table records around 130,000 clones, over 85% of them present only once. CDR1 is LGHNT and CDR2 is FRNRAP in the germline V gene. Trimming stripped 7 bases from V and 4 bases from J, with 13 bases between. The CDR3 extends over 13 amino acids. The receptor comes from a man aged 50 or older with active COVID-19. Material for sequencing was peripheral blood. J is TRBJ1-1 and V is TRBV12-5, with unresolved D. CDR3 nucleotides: TGTGCTAGTGCATCCGAGGGTTTCACTGAAGCTTTCTTT. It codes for CASASEGFTEAFF.